The table lists the clone carrying this T cell receptor (beta chain) with many counts. CDR1 is LGHDT, CDR2 YNNKEL, per germline (reference sequence). The CDR3 spans 11 residues. Trimming took off 2 bases at V and 5 bases at J, with 3 bases between the two ends. PCR was performed a second time for roughly 7 to 12 cycles using a sample-barcoded 5' primer and a J-beta primer mix. TCRdb fed the 5' RACE reads into MiXCR, producing one record per CDR3 protein. The table has around 1,500,000 distinct CDR3 sequences, roughly 27% seen once. The sample is drawn from a study of blood T cells in healthy people across ages.

This TCR was sampled from a woman in her twenties or thirties in good health. The sample comprised blood. This rearrangement joins TRBV3-1 to TRBJ1-2; D is undetermined. As DNA, the CDR3 is TGTGCCAGCAGCCAACTATATGGCTACACCTTC. Its translation: CASSQLYGYTF.